Listed below are T cell receptor beta chains from one sample, sequenced in a study of identical twins. From the 5' RACE reads, TCRdb called clonotypes with MiXCR, one entry per CDR3 protein. This table holds hundreds of thousands of distinct CDR3 sequences, around 7% found once. In addition, the sample was reused for a study of yellow fever vaccine responses in identical twins.

Source material: memory (CD45RO+) T cells sorted from blood. The receptors were gathered from a woman younger than 35 in good health. The CDR3 runs from the conserved cysteine through the conserved F or W. A D gene is named only where the DNA matches it firmly. Expanded clones get a size class; other rows say once, few or many, or leave the size out.

>TRBD2|TRBJ2-7|many|TRBV28
CASSSFGLAGPYEQYF
TGTGCCAGCAGTTCCTTTGGACTAGCGGGGCCCTACGAGCAGTACTTC
>NA|TRBJ2-3|NA|TRBV6-1
CASSELTGVTDTQYF
TGTGCCAGCAGTGAACTGACTGGAGTTACAGATACGCAGTATTTT
>TRBD1|TRBJ2-1|few|TRBV5-1
CASSPTLGTGWNEQFF
TGCGCCAGCAGCCCCACTCTCGGGACAGGGTGGAATGAGCAGTTCTTC
>TRBD1|TRBJ2-2|NA|TRBV20-1
CSARPGQGITGELFF
TGCAGTGCTAGACCGGGACAGGGGATTACCGGGGAGCTGTTTTTT
>TRBD1|TRBJ1-2|many|TRBV5-1
CASSPDGQARGYTF
TGCGCCAGCAGCCCGGACGGACAGGCGAGAGGCTACACCTTC
>NA|TRBJ1-2|few|TRBV10-3
CAISERTNGYTF
TGTGCCATCAGTGAAAGGACAAATGGCTACACCTTC
>TRBD1|TRBJ1-1|few|TRBV3-1
CASSQTGDRGRAFF
TGTGCCAGCAGCCAGACGGGGGACAGGGGTAGAGCTTTCTTT
>NA|TRBJ1-1|NA|TRBV5-1
CASSLSERNTEAFF
TGCGCCAGCAGCTTGAGTGAGCGGAACACTGAAGCTTTCTTT
>TRBD2|TRBJ2-1|NA|TRBV20-1
CSARDRLAGGYNEQFF
TGCAGTGCTAGAGATCGGCTAGCGGGAGGTTACAATGAGCAGTTCTTC
>TRBD2|TRBJ2-3|NA|TRBV20-1
CSATAGGNTDTQYF
TGCAGTGCTACAGCGGGAGGGAACACAGATACGCAGTATTTT
>NA|TRBJ1-2|few|TRBV18
CASSPSYGETDGYTF
TGTGCCAGCTCTCCTTCATACGGGGAGACTGATGGCTACACCTTC
>TRBD2|TRBJ2-3|many|TRBV5-1
CASSLGLAGPSTDTQYF
TGCGCCAGCAGCTTGGGATTAGCGGGGCCCTCCACAGATACGCAGTATTTT
>NA|TRBJ2-1|few|TRBV18
CASSLAGQHYNEQFF
TGTGCCAGCTCACTCGCGGGACAGCATTACAATGAGCAGTTCTTC
>NA|TRBJ2-3|few|TRBV29-1
CSVSGTDTQYF
TGCAGCGTTTCTGGCACAGATACGCAGTATTTT
>TRBD2|TRBJ2-1|NA|TRBV20-1
CSARDHNGGRNDEQFF
TGCAGTGCTAGAGATCATAACGGCGGGAGGAACGATGAGCAGTTCTTC
>TRBD2|TRBJ2-7|many|TRBV7-9
CASSLSTSGTRDF
TGTGCCAGCAGCTTAAGTACTAGCGGGACCCGAGACTTC
>NA|TRBJ2-7|many|TRBV20-1
CSASALGRPSYEQYF
TGCAGTGCTAGTGCTTTAGGACGCCCCTCCTACGAGCAGTACTTC
>TRBD2|TRBJ2-2|many|TRBV10-3
CAIRGTSETGELFF
TGTGCCATCAGGGGGACTAGCGAAACCGGGGAGCTGTTTTTT
>NA|TRBJ2-5|many|TRBV5-4
CASRRQVQETQYF
TGTGCCAGCAGGAGACAGGTACAAGAGACCCAGTACTTC
>NA|TRBJ2-2|few|TRBV28
CASTDSNTGELFF
TGTGCCAGCACGGACAGCAACACCGGGGAGCTGTTTTTT
>TRBD2|TRBJ2-3|many|TRBV5-1
CASSLVALAGEDTQYF
TGCGCCAGCAGCTTGGTCGCACTAGCGGGGGAAGATACGCAGTATTTT
>TRBD2|TRBJ2-7|few|TRBV20-1
CSARDFSGDSYEQYF
TGCAGTGCTAGAGATTTTAGCGGGGACTCCTACGAGCAGTACTTC
>TRBD1|TRBJ2-7|few|TRBV7-2
CASSITGDGYEQYF
TGTGCCAGCAGCATTACAGGGGATGGCTACGAGCAGTACTTC
>TRBD2|TRBJ2-5|few|TRBV20-1
CSAPPDGGGKTQYF
TGCAGTGCTCCACCCGACGGGGGAGGGAAGACCCAGTACTTC
>NA|TRBJ2-4|many|TRBV6-4
CASSRDGGENIQYF
TGTGCCAGCAGTCGGGACGGCGGGGAAAACATTCAGTACTTC
>NA|TRBJ2-1|few|TRBV11-2
CASSLLTYNEQFF
TGTGCCAGCAGCTTACTCACCTACAATGAGCAGTTCTTC
>TRBD1|TRBJ2-5|few|TRBV20-1
CSASQTGVRETQYF
TGCAGTGCTAGCCAGACAGGGGTCAGGGAGACCCAGTACTTC
>TRBD2|TRBJ2-1|many|TRBV5-1
CASSLRGTSGEQFF
TGCGCCAGCAGCTTGCGTGGGACTAGCGGGGAGCAGTTCTTC
>TRBD2|TRBJ2-5|NA|TRBV2
CASRDWTSGDQETQYF
TGTGCCAGCAGGGATTGGACTAGCGGAGACCAAGAGACCCAGTACTTC
>TRBD2|TRBJ2-7|many|TRBV27
CASSPSGITYEQYF
TGTGCCAGCAGCCCTAGCGGGATAACCTACGAGCAGTACTTC
>TRBD1|TRBJ1-2|many|TRBV7-9
CASTTGTGDGYTF
TGTGCCAGCACCACAGGGACAGGGGATGGCTACACCTTC
>TRBD1|TRBJ2-1|few|TRBV20-1
CSAVRTGGRNEQFF
TGCAGTGCTGTCCGGACAGGGGGAAGAAATGAGCAGTTCTTC
>NA|TRBJ2-3|few|TRBV7-7
CASSLYGLSTDTQYF
TGTGCCAGCAGCTTATATGGTCTGAGCACAGATACGCAGTATTTT
>NA|TRBJ2-7|few|TRBV11-3
CASTPSWSYEQYF
TGTGCCAGCACCCCGAGTTGGAGCTACGAGCAGTACTTC
>TRBD2|TRBJ2-3|few|TRBV7-2
CASSQGRRGGTDTQYF
TGTGCCAGCAGCCAGGGGCGGCGGGGGGGCACAGATACGCAGTATTTT
>TRBD1|TRBJ2-2|NA|TRBV6-1
CASSELDRVTGELFF
TGTGCCAGCAGTGAACTGGACAGGGTGACCGGGGAGCTGTTTTTT